A single sample gave rise to the 30 T cell receptor beta chains below, sequenced in a study of cytomegalovirus exposure and HLA in healthy donors. Primers for the PCR totalled 60 Vbeta and 13 Jbeta. Sequencing used immunoSEQ multiplex PCR; TCRdb keeps in-frame clones, though not all of them. The table has 99,000 or so clones, less than 85% seen once. The specimen was PBMCs. These receptors were collected from a man aged 35 to 55 in good health and CMV-seropositive.

The J gene is TRBJ1-5, the V gene TRBV30; 7 bases line up with TRBD1. CDR1 GTSNPN and CDR2 SVGIG come from the germline V gene (reference sequence). The CDR3 length is 15 residues. The trim removed 2 bases at V and 7 bases at J, leaving 11 bases unmatched. In DNA, the CDR3 is TGTGCCTGGAGTCACAGGGGAGCGCGGCCCCAGCCCCAGCATTTT. It yields the protein CAWSHRGARPQPQHF.

This chain links TRBV7-2 with TRBJ1-2, with 8 bases matching TRBD1. The CDR3 extends over 14 amino acids. Germline V CDR1 and CDR2: SGHTA, FQGNSA. With 5 bases clipped from V and 6 bases from J, the junction kept 8 bases outside the gene matches. The CDR3 here is CASSAGQGTHGYTF. CDR3 sequence (DNA): TGTGCCAGCAGCGCCGGACAGGGAACTCATGGCTACACCTTC.

This clone has just a few counts. This chain connects TRBV28 to TRBJ1-6, with 8 positions matching TRBD1. Losses at the gene ends were 2 bases for V and 9 bases for J; bases not matched to a gene: 9. Germline V gene lookup returns CDR1 MDHEN and CDR2 SYDVKM. This CDR3 is 16 amino acids long. The CDR3 here is CASSLQGAYEGSPLHF. The CDR3 region has the DNA TGTGCCAGCAGTTTACAGGGGGCGTATGAGGGTTCACCCCTCCACTTT.

The chain combines TRBV28 with TRBJ1-2; 8 bases line up with TRBD1. This CDR3 comprises 13 residues. Trimming at V came to 6 bases and at J to 4 bases, leaving 4 bases not matched to a gene. Germline V gene sequence: CDR1 MDHEN, CDR2 SYDVKM. In DNA form, the CDR3 reads TGTGCCAGCAGCCCAGGGGGCCTCTATGGCTACACCTTC. Amino acid sequence: CASSPGGLYGYTF.

V and J are TRBV19 and TRBJ1-3; D remains ambiguous. The CDR3 has 14 amino acids. Germline values: CDR1 LNHDA, CDR2 SQIVND (reference sequence). V gave up 7 bases and J gave up 2 bases, with 12 bases separating them. The CDR3 spells CASTWGGTGNTIYF. DNA of the CDR3: TGTGCCAGTACCTGGGGAGGGACTGGAAACACCATATATTTT. Based on the CDR3 plus reference TRBV19 and TRBJ1-3, the full variable domain is DGGITQSPKYLFRKEGQNVTLSCEQNLNHDAMYWYRQDPGQGLRLIYYSQIVNDFQKGDIAEGYSVSREKKESFPLTVTSAQKNPTAFYLCASTWGGTGNTIYFGEGSWLTVV.

The rearrangement links TRBV10-3 to TRBJ2-2, with 7 bases fitting TRBD1. After removal of 8 bases from V and 3 bases from J, the junction contained 9 bases not matched to a gene. The CDR3 runs to 15 residues. Germline V gene data show CDR1 as ENHRY and CDR2 as SYGVKD. CDR3 sequence: CAIRNRDRDTGELFF. CDR3 nucleotides: TGTGCCATCCGAAACCGGGACAGAGACACCGGGGAGCTGTTTTTT.

This clone was seen just once. This chain uses TRBV7-9 with TRBJ2-3, with no clear D. V was clipped by 8 bases and J by 1 base, with 10 bases between them. CDR1 is SEHNR and CDR2 is FQNEAQ in the germline V gene (reference sequence). This CDR3 has 13 amino acids. CDR3 in amino acids: CASGNYGTDTQYF. CDR3 bases: TGTGCCAGCGGCAATTATGGCACAGATACGCAGTATTTT.

With regard to this clone: Other nucleotide sequences from this sample produce the same CDR3. The chain links TRBV6-6 to TRBJ2-7, with a possible D match to TRBD2 (6 bases). V gave up 6 bases and J gave up 0 bases, with 12 bases separating them. Germline loops: CDR1 MNHNY, CDR2 SVGAGI (reference sequence). The CDR3 spans 14 residues. As DNA, the CDR3 is TGTGCCAGCAGGGAGGGGACGAGCTCCTACGAGCAGTACTTC. As protein: CASREGTSSYEQYF.

V usage is TRBV18 and J usage is TRBJ2-1; possibly TRBD2 for D (6 bases). CDR1 is KGHSH and CDR2 is LQKENI in the germline V gene. This CDR3 comprises 16 residues. V was trimmed by 2 bases and J by 0 bases, leaving 11 bases between them. CDR3 residues: CASSPMGRSSYNEQFF. The CDR3 DNA sequence: TGTGCCAGCTCACCAATGGGGAGGAGCTCCTACAATGAGCAGTTCTTC.

The J gene is TRBJ2-1, the V gene TRBV7-9; D is possibly TRBD2 (5 bases). Trimming stripped 1 base from V and 0 bases from J, with 10 bases between. This CDR3 has 16 residues. CDR1 and CDR2 (germline): SEHNR, FQNEAQ (reference sequence). The CDR3 protein is CASSLVAGGSYNEQFF. CDR3 nucleotides: TGTGCCAGCAGCTTAGTGGCGGGTGGCTCCTACAATGAGCAGTTCTTC.

The J gene is TRBJ2-7, the V gene TRBV7-2, with 14 bases lining up with TRBD2. V dropped 2 bases and J dropped 6; count of bases not matched to a gene: 12. The CDR3 loop spans 18 amino acids. Germline CDR1 and CDR2: SGHTA and FQGNSA. CDR3 DNA: TGTGCCAGCAGCTTATCGGGGGGACTAGCGGGAGCCGGGGTCGAGCAGTACTTC. This codes for CASSLSGGLAGAGVEQYF.

CDR3 sequence: CASSYSGRMYTDTQYF. As DNA, the CDR3 is TGTGCCAGCAGTTACAGCGGGAGAATGTACACAGATACGCAGTATTTT. V gene TRBV6-5 combines with J gene TRBJ2-3, with 8 bases lining up with TRBD2. Losses at the gene ends were 2 bases for V and 2 bases for J; bases not matched to a gene: 6. CDR3 length: 16 amino acids. Germline lookup yields CDR1 MNHEY and CDR2 SVGAGI.

The rearrangement links TRBV18 to TRBJ1-1; 10 bases match TRBD1. Germline loops: CDR1 KGHSH, CDR2 LQKENI. The V segment lost 3 bases and the J segment 7 bases; nucleotides outside the gene matches: 11. This CDR3 comprises 16 residues. CDR3 loop: CASSPDRGRGLYEAFF. Here the CDR3 DNA reads TGTGCCAGCTCACCCGACAGGGGGCGAGGCCTTTATGAAGCTTTCTTT.

Concerning this clone: The identical CDR3 is also encoded by other nucleotide sequences in the sample. This chain links TRBV7-2 with TRBJ1-5; 8 bases line up with TRBD1. V was clipped by 0 bases and J by 2 bases; unmatched bases: 3. Germline CDR1 SGHTA, CDR2 FQGNSA. The CDR3 spans 16 residues. CDR3 amino acids: CASSLAGTGGNQPQHF. CDR3 in DNA: TGTGCCAGCAGCTTAGCAGGGACAGGTGGCAATCAGCCCCAGCATTTT.

The J gene is TRBJ2-2, the V gene TRBV5-4; possibly TRBD1 for D (5 bases). Trimming left V 0 bases short and J 7 bases short, with 16 bases between. Germline V lookup: CDR1 SGHNT, CDR2 YYREEE (reference sequence). The CDR3 extends over 16 amino acids. Here the CDR3 DNA reads TGTGCCAGCAGCTTGGCGTTAGGGGAATGGAACGGGGAGCTGTTTTTT. Translating gives CASSLALGEWNGELFF.

This sequence joins TRBV7-9 and TRBJ1-2, with 9 bases aligning to TRBD1. Germline V gene sequence: CDR1 SEHNR, CDR2 FQNEAQ (reference sequence). The length of the CDR3 is 15 residues. Trimming removed 1 base from V and 4 bases from J; junction bases left unmatched: 4. CDR3 region: CASSLGGTGSYGYTF. The CDR3 DNA sequence: TGTGCCAGCAGCTTAGGCGGGACAGGGAGCTATGGCTACACCTTC.

V is TRBV27 and J is TRBJ2-7; TRBD2 aligns across 7 bases. The CDR3 extends over 20 amino acids. Germline CDR1 and CDR2: MNHEY and SMNVEV (reference sequence). The junction had 28 bases not matched to a gene; V was cut back by 6 bases and J by 5 bases. In DNA form, the CDR3 reads TGTGCCAGCAGATCCACCAAGATCCTCGGACGGCCGCGGGAGAGGGACGAGCAGTACTTC. It specifies CASRSTKILGRPRERDEQYF.

The rearrangement joins TRBV6-5 to TRBJ1-1; 7 nucleotides align to TRBD1. Germline values: CDR1 MNHEY, CDR2 SVGAGI. Trimming took 6 bases from V and 6 from J; bases not matched to a gene: 13. This CDR3 has 15 amino acids. CDR3 bases: TGTGCCAGCAGAGGATGGGACAGTAGATTCGCTGAAGCTTTCTTT. It codes for CASRGWDSRFAEAFF.

This rearrangement joins TRBV7-3 to TRBJ2-3; D is possibly TRBD2 (5 bases). Deletions cut 0 bases from V and 1 base from J, with 5 bases between. Germline V gene sequence: CDR1 SGHTA, CDR2 FQGTGA. This CDR3 has 14 amino acids. Here the CDR3 reads CASSLTGGTDTQYF. The DNA of the CDR3 is TGTGCCAGCAGCTTAACGGGAGGCACAGATACGCAGTATTTT.

The rearrangement uses TRBV2 and TRBJ2-3; D is undetermined. Germline V gives CDR1 SNHLY, CDR2 FYNNEI. Trimming shortened V by 6 bases and J by 1 base, and 14 bases separated the two germline ends. The CDR3 has 15 amino acids. As DNA, the CDR3 is TGTGCCAGCAGGTATACAGAGCTACGCACAGATACGCAGTATTTT. As protein: CASRYTELRTDTQYF.

V and J are TRBV7-3 and TRBJ2-7, with 7 bases lining up with TRBD2. Germline V lookup: CDR1 SGHTA, CDR2 FQGTGA. V was clipped by 4 bases and J by 3 bases; unmatched bases: 3. The CDR3 runs 13 residues. The CDR3: CASSSERGYEQYF. In nucleotides, the CDR3 is TGTGCCAGCAGCTCAGAGCGGGGCTACGAGCAGTACTTC.

This chain uses TRBV9 with TRBJ1-2, with 7 bases identical to TRBD1. Germline loops: CDR1 SGDLS, CDR2 YYNGEE. The V and J ends lost 0 bases and 8 bases, in that order; junction bases with no gene match: 16. This CDR3 is built from 17 residues. DNA of the CDR3: TGTGCCAGCAGCGTAGATACACGAAACAGGGGACAGCCCGGCTACACCTTC. It translates to CASSVDTRNRGQPGYTF.

This clone has only one observation. The gene calls are TRBV7-2 and TRBJ1-1; TRBD1 matches at 8 bases. The germline V gene encodes CDR1 SGHTA and CDR2 FQGNSA. CDR3 length: 15 amino acids. V lost 1 base, J lost 7 bases, and 8 bases stayed unmatched. CDR3 protein: CASSLEGRGRDEAFF. CDR3 bases: TGTGCCAGCAGCTTAGAGGGCAGGGGGCGTGATGAAGCTTTCTTT.

The V gene is TRBV6-1, the J gene TRBJ1-2, with 11 bases aligning to TRBD1. V was clipped by 6 bases and J by 5 bases; unmatched bases: 5. This CDR3 has 14 residues. Germline CDR1 is MNHNS and CDR2 is SASEGT. CDR3 loop: CASRPGQGVYGYTF. Written as DNA, the CDR3 is TGTGCCAGCAGACCGGGACAGGGGGTATATGGCTACACCTTC.

The chain is built from TRBV19 and TRBJ1-1; the D gene is possibly TRBD1 (5 bases). Germline CDR1 LNHDA, CDR2 SQIVND (reference sequence). The CDR3 spans 15 residues. Trimming stripped 3 bases from V and 3 bases from J, with 14 bases between. DNA for the CDR3: TGTGCCAGTAGTATCGGGGGAACTGTCGACACTGAAGCTTTCTTT. Its translation: CASSIGGTVDTEAFF.

This sequence joins TRBV15 and TRBJ2-7; D remains unclear. This CDR3 spans 16 amino acids. Germline V gene lookup returns CDR1 LNHNV and CDR2 YYDKDF (reference sequence). Between the trimmed V and J ends, which lost 0 bases and 3 bases, there was a span of 15 bases. CDR3 nucleotides: TGTGCCACCAGCAGAGATTCGTCCAGTGCAGTCTACGAGCAGTACTTC. This gives the protein CATSRDSSSAVYEQYF.

With respect to this clone: The junction shows a germline mismatch at one end, possibly a read error. The rearrangement links TRBV7-7 to TRBJ2-5; 11 bases are shared with TRBD2. CDR1 and CDR2 (germline): SSHAT, FNYEAQ (reference sequence). The CDR3 runs 15 residues. CDR3 nucleotide sequence: TGTGCTAGCAGCTTAGCTAGCGGGAGGCGAGAGACCCAGTACTTC. Translation gives CASSLASGRRETQYF.

The chain uses TRBV6-5 and TRBJ2-3; the D gene is possibly TRBD2 (5 bases). Trimming stripped 2 bases from V and 0 bases from J, with 12 bases between. Per the germline V gene, CDR1 is MNHEY and CDR2 is SVGAGI. This CDR3 spans 16 amino acids. The CDR3 DNA reads as TGTGCCAGCAGTTACGGCGCGGACTCTAGCACAGATACGCAGTATTTT. Protein product: CASSYGADSSTDTQYF.

Turning to this clone: This same CDR3 is encoded by further DNA sequences in the sample. The chain carries TRBV4-1 and TRBJ2-1; 9 bases match TRBD1. Trimming removed 3 bases from V and 8 bases from J; junction bases left unmatched: 8. CDR3 length equals 15 residues. Per germline, CDR1 MGHRA and CDR2 YSYEKL. CDR3 in DNA: TGCGCCAGCAGCCATCCGGGACAGGGTTTTGATGAGCAGTTCTTC. Residues: CASSHPGQGFDEQFF.

The chain has TRBV11-2 and TRBJ2-5; TRBD1 is a possible D gene (6 bases). The J call may not be correct, given that the DNA end is closer to TRBJ2-7. The CDR3 runs 14 residues. Germline-derived CDR1 and CDR2 are SGHAT and FQNNGV. The CDR3 coding sequence is TGTGCCAGCAGCCGGGACACGATCTCCTACGAGCAGTACTTC. Residues: CASSRDTISYEQYF.